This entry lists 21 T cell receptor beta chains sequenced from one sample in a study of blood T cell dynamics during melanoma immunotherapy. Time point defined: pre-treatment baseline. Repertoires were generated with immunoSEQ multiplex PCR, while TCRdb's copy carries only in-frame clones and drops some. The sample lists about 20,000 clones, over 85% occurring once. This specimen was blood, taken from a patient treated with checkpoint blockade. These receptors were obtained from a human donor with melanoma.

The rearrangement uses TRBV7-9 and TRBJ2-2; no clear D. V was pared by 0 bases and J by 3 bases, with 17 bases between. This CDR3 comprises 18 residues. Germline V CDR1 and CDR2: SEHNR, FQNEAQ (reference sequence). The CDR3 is CASSLARSVYGYTGELFF. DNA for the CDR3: TGTGCCAGCAGCTTAGCCCGGTCCGTCTACGGATACACCGGGGAGCTGTTTTTT.

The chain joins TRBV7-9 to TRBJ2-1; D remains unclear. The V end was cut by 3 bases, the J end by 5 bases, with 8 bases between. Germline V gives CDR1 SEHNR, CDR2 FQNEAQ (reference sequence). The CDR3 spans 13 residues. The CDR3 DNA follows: TGTGCCAGCAGCTTCACCGAAAACAATGAGCAGTTCTTC. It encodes CASSFTENNEQFF.

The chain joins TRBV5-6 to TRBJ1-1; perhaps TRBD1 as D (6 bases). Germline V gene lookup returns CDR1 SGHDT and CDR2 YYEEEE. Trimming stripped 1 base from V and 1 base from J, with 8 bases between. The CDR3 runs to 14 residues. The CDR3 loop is CASSLLGGNTEAFF. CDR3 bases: TGTGCCAGCAGCTTGTTAGGGGGGAACACTGAAGCTTTCTTT. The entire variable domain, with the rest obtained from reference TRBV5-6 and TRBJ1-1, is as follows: DAGVTQSPTHLIKTRGQQVTLRCSPKSGHDTVSWYQQALGQGPQFIFQYYEEEERQRGNFPDRFSGHQFPNYSSELNVNALLLGDSALYLCASSLLGGNTEAFFGQGTRLTVV.

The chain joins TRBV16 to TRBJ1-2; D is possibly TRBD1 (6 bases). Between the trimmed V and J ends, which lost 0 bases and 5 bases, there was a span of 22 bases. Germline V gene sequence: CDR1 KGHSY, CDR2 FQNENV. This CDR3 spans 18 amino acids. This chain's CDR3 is CASSQSPLLGGSRYGYTF. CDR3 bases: TGTGCCAGCAGCCAATCTCCCCTTTTGGGGGGCAGCCGTTATGGCTACACCTTC.

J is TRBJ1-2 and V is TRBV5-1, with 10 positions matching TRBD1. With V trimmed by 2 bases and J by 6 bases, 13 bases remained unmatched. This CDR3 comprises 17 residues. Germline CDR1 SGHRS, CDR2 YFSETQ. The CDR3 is CASSLLRPGTGEDGYTF. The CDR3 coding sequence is TGCGCCAGCAGCTTACTTAGGCCAGGGACAGGGGAGGATGGCTACACCTTC.

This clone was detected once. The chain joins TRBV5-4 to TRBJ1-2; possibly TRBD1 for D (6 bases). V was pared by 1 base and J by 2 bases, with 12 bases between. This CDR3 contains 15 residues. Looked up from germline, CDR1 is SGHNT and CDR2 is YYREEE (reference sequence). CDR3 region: CASSLMGALNYGYTF. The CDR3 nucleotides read TGTGCCAGCAGCTTGATGGGGGCTCTAAACTATGGCTACACCTTC.

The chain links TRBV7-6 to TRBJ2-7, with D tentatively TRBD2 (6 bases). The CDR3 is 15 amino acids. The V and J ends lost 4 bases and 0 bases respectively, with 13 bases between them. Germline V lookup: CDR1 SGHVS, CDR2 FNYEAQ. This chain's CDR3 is CASSSLSGSSYEQYF. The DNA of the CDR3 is TGTGCCAGCAGCTCCCTTAGCGGTAGCTCCTACGAGCAGTACTTC.

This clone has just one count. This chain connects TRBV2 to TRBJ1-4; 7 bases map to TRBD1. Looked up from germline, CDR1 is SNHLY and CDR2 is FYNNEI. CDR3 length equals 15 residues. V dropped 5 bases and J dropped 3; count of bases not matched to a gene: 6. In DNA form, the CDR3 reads TGTGCCAGCAGTACAAACAGGGGATCTAATGAAAAACTGTTTTTT. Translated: CASSTNRGSNEKLFF.

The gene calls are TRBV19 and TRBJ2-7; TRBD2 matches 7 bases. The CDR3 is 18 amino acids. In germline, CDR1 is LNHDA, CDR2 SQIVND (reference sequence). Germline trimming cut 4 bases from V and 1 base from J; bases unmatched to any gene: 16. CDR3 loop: CASSTGTTTFGSSYEQYF. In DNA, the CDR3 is TGTGCCAGTAGTACCGGGACTACAACCTTCGGGTCTTCCTACGAGCAGTACTTC.

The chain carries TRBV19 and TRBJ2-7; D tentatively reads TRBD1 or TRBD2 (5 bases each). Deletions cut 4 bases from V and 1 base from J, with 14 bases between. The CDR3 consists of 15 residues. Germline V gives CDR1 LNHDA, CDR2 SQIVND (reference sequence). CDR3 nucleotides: TGTGCCAGTAGTAAGGGACCTGCGGGTTCCTACGAGCAGTACTTC. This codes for CASSKGPAGSYEQYF.

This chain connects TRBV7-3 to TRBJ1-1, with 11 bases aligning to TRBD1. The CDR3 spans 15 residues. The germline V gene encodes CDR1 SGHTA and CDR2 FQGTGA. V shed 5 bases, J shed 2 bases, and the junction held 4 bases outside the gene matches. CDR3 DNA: TGTGCCAGCAGCCTGGACAGGGGGCGAAACACTGAAGCTTTCTTT. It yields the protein CASSLDRGRNTEAFF.

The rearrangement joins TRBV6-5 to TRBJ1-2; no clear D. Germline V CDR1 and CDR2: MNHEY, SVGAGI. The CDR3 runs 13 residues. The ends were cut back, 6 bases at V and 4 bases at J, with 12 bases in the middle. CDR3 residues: CASRSDALYGYTF. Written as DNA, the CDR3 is TGTGCCAGCAGGTCCGATGCGCTCTATGGCTACACCTTC.

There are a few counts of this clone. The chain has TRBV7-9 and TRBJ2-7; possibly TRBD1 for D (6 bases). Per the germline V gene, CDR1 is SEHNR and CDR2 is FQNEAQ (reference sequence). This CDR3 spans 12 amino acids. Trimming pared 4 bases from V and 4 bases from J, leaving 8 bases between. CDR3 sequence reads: CASSSQGYEQYF. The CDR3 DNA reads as TGTGCCAGCAGCTCTCAGGGGTACGAGCAGTACTTC.

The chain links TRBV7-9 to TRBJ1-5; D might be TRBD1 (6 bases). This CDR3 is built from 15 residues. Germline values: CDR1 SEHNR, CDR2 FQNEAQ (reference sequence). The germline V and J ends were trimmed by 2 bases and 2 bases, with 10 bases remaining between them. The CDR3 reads CASSLSGGGNQPQHF. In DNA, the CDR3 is TGTGCCAGCAGCTTAAGTGGGGGCGGCAATCAGCCCCAGCATTTT.

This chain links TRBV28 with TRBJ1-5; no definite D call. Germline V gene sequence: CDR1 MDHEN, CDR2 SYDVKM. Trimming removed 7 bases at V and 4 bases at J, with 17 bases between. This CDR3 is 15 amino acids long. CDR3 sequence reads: CASIPGLGSNQPQHF. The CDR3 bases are TGTGCCAGCATCCCGGGCCTCGGGAGTAATCAGCCCCAGCATTTT.

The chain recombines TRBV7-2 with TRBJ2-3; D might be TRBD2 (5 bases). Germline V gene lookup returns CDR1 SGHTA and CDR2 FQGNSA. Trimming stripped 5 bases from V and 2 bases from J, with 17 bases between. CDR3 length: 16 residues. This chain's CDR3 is CASSPRTAGHTDTQYF. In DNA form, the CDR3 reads TGTGCCAGCAGCCCTCGGACGGCGGGTCACACAGATACGCAGTATTTT.

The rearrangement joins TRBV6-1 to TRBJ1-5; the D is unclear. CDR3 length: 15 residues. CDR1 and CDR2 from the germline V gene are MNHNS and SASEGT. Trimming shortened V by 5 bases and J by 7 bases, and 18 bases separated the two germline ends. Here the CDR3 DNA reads TGTGCCAGCAGTTCGAGGACGACGTGGGTACAGCCCCAGCATTTT. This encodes CASSSRTTWVQPQHF.

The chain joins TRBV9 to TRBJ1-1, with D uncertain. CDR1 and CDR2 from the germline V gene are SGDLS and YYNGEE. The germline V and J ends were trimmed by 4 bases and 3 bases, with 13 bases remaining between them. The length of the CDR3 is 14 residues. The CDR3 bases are TGTGCCAGCAGCCTACATGGGCGGGACACTGAAGCTTTCTTT. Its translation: CASSLHGRDTEAFF.

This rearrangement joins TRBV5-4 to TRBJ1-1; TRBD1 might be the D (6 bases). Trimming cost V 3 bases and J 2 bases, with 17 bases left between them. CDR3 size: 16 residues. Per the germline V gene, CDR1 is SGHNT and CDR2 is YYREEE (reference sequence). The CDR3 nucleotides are TGTGCCAGCAGCTCGGCCCGGACAGTGCTTAACACTGAAGCTTTCTTT. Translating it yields CASSSARTVLNTEAFF.

CDR3 loop: CASSYSNRGESEQYF. The CDR3 DNA follows: TGTGCCAGCAGTTACTCGAACAGGGGGGAGAGCGAGCAGTACTTC. The V gene is TRBV6-5, the J gene TRBJ2-7, with TRBD1 matching over 8 bases. CDR1 MNHEY and CDR2 SVGAGI come from the germline V gene. The CDR3 runs to 15 residues. J lost 6 bases, V lost 0 bases, and 7 bases had no gene match.

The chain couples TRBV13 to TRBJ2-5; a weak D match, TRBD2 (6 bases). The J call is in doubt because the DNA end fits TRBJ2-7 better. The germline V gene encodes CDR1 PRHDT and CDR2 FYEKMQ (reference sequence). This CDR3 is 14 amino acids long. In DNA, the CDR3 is TGTGCCAGCAGCCCTAGGGGAGGTATCCACGAGCAGTACTTC. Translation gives CASSPRGGIHEQYF.